These 24 T cell receptor beta chains originate from one sample sequenced in a study of T cell responses to AZD1222 COVID-19 vaccine. The data were produced by immunoSEQ multiplex PCR, yet TCRdb's version contains in-frame clones alone and is incomplete. The profile shows 150,000 to 200,000 clones, more than 85% of them singletons. Sequencing was performed on peripheral blood, taken 28 days after the second AZD1222 dose. The receptors originated from an adult who received the AZD1222 COVID-19 vaccine.

The chain is built from TRBV4-3 and TRBJ2-1; TRBD2 agrees at 11 bases. The CDR3 loop spans 15 amino acids. The germline V gene has CDR1 LGHNA and CDR2 YSLEER. The ends lost 7 bases at V and 9 bases at J; junction bases unmatched: 11. CDR3 protein: CASTTLAGAVREQFF. The CDR3 DNA follows: TGCGCCAGCACCACACTAGCGGGAGCCGTGCGTGAGCAGTTCTTC.

V and J are TRBV27 and TRBJ2-4; TRBD1 aligns across 10 bases. Germline trimming cut 8 bases from V and 8 bases from J; bases unmatched to any gene: 15. The CDR3 spans 16 residues. Germline V lookup: CDR1 MNHEY, CDR2 SMNVEV (reference sequence). The CDR3 region is CASSSNLGQGGYIQYF. Here the CDR3 DNA reads TGTGCCAGCTCTTCCAATCTTGGACAGGGGGGATACATTCAGTACTTC.

V and J are TRBV11-2 and TRBJ2-2; D is unresolved. V was shortened by 2 bases and J by 6 bases, with 13 bases between the two germline ends. CDR1 is SGHAT, CDR2 FQNNGV, per germline. This CDR3 contains 15 residues. The chain's CDR3 is CASSLFTEIAGELFF. CDR3 nucleotide sequence: TGTGCCAGCAGCTTATTCACAGAAATCGCCGGGGAGCTGTTTTTT.

The CDR3 spells CASSSDRVANQPQHF. The CDR3 DNA is TGTGCCAGCAGCTCGGACAGGGTAGCCAATCAGCCCCAGCATTTT. This chain uses TRBV7-2 with TRBJ1-5; 8 positions agree with TRBD1. In germline, CDR1 is SGHTA, CDR2 FQGNSA. The CDR3 spans 15 residues. The ends lost 4 bases at V and 3 bases at J; junction bases unmatched: 5.

The chain is built from TRBV28 and TRBJ2-7; 9 bases fit TRBD2. The germline CDR1 and CDR2 sequences are MDHEN and SYDVKM. The CDR3 spans 16 residues. V lost 6 bases to trimming and J lost 6 bases; unmatched junction nucleotides: 15. The CDR3 protein is CASSYTLAGGRVEQYF. In DNA form, the CDR3 reads TGTGCCAGCAGCTACACTCTTGCGGGAGGGCGGGTCGAGCAGTACTTC.

This chain joins TRBV25-1 and TRBJ1-5; D remains unclear. Trimming left V 8 bases short and J 0 bases short, with 17 bases between. Germline lookup yields CDR1 MGHDK and CDR2 SYGVNS. The CDR3 length is 16 residues. CDR3 sequence (DNA): TGTGCCAGCGACCGGGAACTCACTTCTAGCAATCAGCCCCAGCATTTT. Residues: CASDRELTSSNQPQHF.

This chain connects TRBV9 to TRBJ2-1; no firm D call. V was trimmed by 1 base and J by 5 bases, leaving 4 bases between them. This CDR3 region has 12 residues. Looked up from germline, CDR1 is SGDLS and CDR2 is YYNGEE. This chain's CDR3 is CASSVIHNEQFF. CDR3 bases: TGTGCCAGCAGCGTAATCCACAATGAGCAGTTCTTC. The whole variable domain, remainder taken from reference TRBV9 and TRBJ2-1, is DSGVTQTPKHLITATGQRVTLRCSPRSGDLSVYWYQQSLDQGLQFLIQYYNGEERAKGNILERFSAQQFPDLHSELNLSSLELGDSALYFCASSVIHNEQFFGPGTRLTVL.

The chain employs TRBV25-1 and TRBJ2-7, with a weak D call TRBD1 (7 bases). The V end lost 4 bases, the J end lost 3 bases, and 16 bases lay between the germline ends. Germline loops: CDR1 MGHDK, CDR2 SYGVNS. The CDR3 spans 15 residues. CDR3: CASSATRGEGYEQYF. The CDR3 DNA follows: TGTGCCAGCAGTGCCACCAGGGGGGAAGGCTACGAGCAGTACTTC.

The chain couples TRBV18 to TRBJ2-7; D might be TRBD2 (6 bases). This CDR3 has 14 residues. V lost 3 bases to trimming and J lost 2 bases, with 11 bases between them. In germline, CDR1 is KGHSH, CDR2 LQKENI. The CDR3 sequence: CASSPGGATYEQYF. CDR3 DNA sequence: TGTGCCAGCTCACCGGGCGGGGCCACCTACGAGCAGTACTTC. Using reference TRBV18 and TRBJ2-7 for the parts outside the CDR3, the full variable domain is NAGVMQNPRHLVRRRGQEARLRCSPMKGHSHVYWYRQLPEEGLKFMVYLQKENIIDESGMPKERFSAEFPKEGPSILRIQQVVRGDSAAYFCASSPGGATYEQYFGPGTRLTVT.

CDR3 sequence (DNA): TGTGCCAGCAGCTTTAGTAGCGGGAGTTCCGAGCAGTACTTC. This sequence encodes CASSFSSGSSEQYF. The chain has TRBV11-3 and TRBJ2-7, with 9 bases identical to TRBD2. With V trimmed by 3 bases and J by 6 bases, 6 bases remained unmatched. The CDR3 contains 14 residues. Germline V gene lookup returns CDR1 SGHNT and CDR2 YENEEA.

The chain employs TRBV5-4 and TRBJ2-2; D gene uncertain. CDR1 and CDR2 from the germline V gene are SGHNT and YYREEE (reference sequence). V gave up 3 bases and J gave up 10 bases, with 13 bases separating them. The CDR3 runs to 13 residues. The CDR3 spells CASSSPPSEELFF. The CDR3 region has the DNA TGTGCCAGCAGCTCCCCCCCCTCCGAGGAGCTGTTTTTT.

V gene TRBV7-2 combines with J gene TRBJ1-6, with D perhaps matching TRBD1 (6 bases). The V gene's germline CDR1 is SGHTA and CDR2 FQGNSA. The CDR3 runs 13 residues. V lost 8 bases, J lost 10 bases, and 15 bases lay in between. The CDR3: CASSRGGSSPLHF. CDR3 coding DNA: TGTGCCAGCTCGAGGGGGGGAAGCTCACCCCTCCACTTT.

The chain links TRBV18 to TRBJ2-7; maybe TRBD2 (5 bases). Trimming pared 0 bases from V and 3 bases from J, leaving 9 bases between. Looked up from germline, CDR1 is KGHSH and CDR2 is LQKENI. This CDR3 comprises 14 residues. CDR3 DNA: TGTGCCAGCTCACCACCGGCACTAGTCTACGAGCAGTACTTC. Translating it yields CASSPPALVYEQYF.

This clone was counted only a few times. The CDR3 region is CASSLDAGDYEQFF. The CDR3 DNA follows: TGTGCCAGCAGCTTAGATGCAGGGGATTATGAGCAGTTCTTC. This chain uses TRBV7-9 with TRBJ2-1, with D possibly matching TRBD1 (6 bases). Looked up from germline, CDR1 is SEHNR and CDR2 is FQNEAQ (reference sequence). Trimming removed 1 base from V and 8 bases from J, with 12 bases in between. The CDR3 sequence is 14 residues long.

The V and J genes are TRBV10-3 and TRBJ2-1; possible D gene TRBD2, 6 bases. This CDR3 is built from 15 residues. Germline assignment: CDR1 ENHRY and CDR2 SYGVKD. Trimming took off 0 bases at V and 6 bases at J, with 12 bases between the two ends. The CDR3 spells CAISESHYSGNEQFF. The CDR3 coding sequence is TGTGCCATCAGTGAGTCGCATTATAGCGGCAATGAGCAGTTCTTC.

This CDR3 reads CASSLDSQNTGELFF. The CDR3 DNA is TGCGCCAGCAGCTTGGACAGCCAGAACACCGGGGAGCTGTTTTTT. The chain employs TRBV5-1 and TRBJ2-2; D remains ambiguous. Germline CDR1 is SGHRS and CDR2 is YFSETQ. The germline V and J ends were trimmed by 0 bases and 1 base, with 7 bases remaining between them. The CDR3 totals 15 residues.

This rearrangement joins TRBV27 to TRBJ2-1; D remains ambiguous. The CDR3 totals 14 residues. V lost 3 bases, J lost 3 bases, and 9 bases lay in between. Germline values: CDR1 MNHEY, CDR2 SMNVEV (reference sequence). The CDR3: CASSLGRSYNEQFF. The CDR3 nucleotides are TGTGCCAGCAGTTTGGGTCGCAGCTACAATGAGCAGTTCTTC.

The chain employs TRBV18 and TRBJ2-5; 10 bases are shared with TRBD1. The CDR3 is made up of 17 amino acids. J gave up 1 base and V 1 base, and 6 bases lay outside the gene matches. The germline CDR1 and CDR2 sequences are KGHSH and LQKENI. The CDR3 here is CASSPHGTGVIQETQYF. The DNA of the CDR3 is TGTGCCAGCTCACCACATGGGACAGGGGTTATCCAAGAGACCCAGTACTTC.

The chain combines TRBV28 with TRBJ1-5; D unresolved. CDR1 and CDR2 (germline): MDHEN, SYDVKM. The CDR3 is 17 amino acids. The V gene lost 11 bases and the J gene lost 0 bases, with 23 bases spanning the gap. CDR3 DNA sequence: TGTGCCCCCCCCCAAGAGACGATGCCTTATAGCAATCAGCCCCAGCATTTT. Its protein is CAPPQETMPYSNQPQHF.

This clone has a single count. This chain links TRBV30 with TRBJ1-1; tentatively, D is TRBD1 (6 bases). The V and J ends lost 3 bases and 3 bases respectively, with 8 bases between them. In germline, CDR1 is GTSNPN, CDR2 SVGIG (reference sequence). The CDR3 runs 12 residues. The CDR3 loop is CAWRWTDTEAFF. CDR3 nucleotide sequence: TGTGCCTGGAGATGGACAGACACTGAAGCTTTCTTT.

The chain combines TRBV6-5 with TRBJ1-2; 9 bases are a match to TRBD1. CDR1 and CDR2 (germline): MNHEY, SVGAGI. V lost 2 bases to trimming and J lost 8 bases; unmatched junction nucleotides: 9. There are 15 residues in the CDR3. The CDR3, as DNA: TGTGCCAGCAGTTACACACAGGGGGCAGGAGGAGGCTACACCTTC. It codes for CASSYTQGAGGGYTF.

This clone was counted a single time. The chain uses TRBV6-5 and TRBJ1-1; D unresolved. Germline lookup yields CDR1 MNHEY and CDR2 SVGAGI. V lost 0 bases and J 10 bases, leaving 6 bases between the germline ends. CDR3 length: 11 residues. The CDR3 nucleotides are TGTGCCAGCAGTTACTCAGATTTAGCTTTCTTT. Protein: CASSYSDLAFF.

The chain uses TRBV27 and TRBJ2-7; perhaps TRBD2 as D (5 bases). Germline V gene sequence: CDR1 MNHEY, CDR2 SMNVEV (reference sequence). This CDR3 is built from 14 residues. Between the trimmed V and J ends, which lost 7 bases and 0 bases, there was a span of 13 bases. The CDR3 here is CASKRAEVSYEQYF. The CDR3 DNA follows: TGTGCCAGCAAACGGGCGGAGGTCTCCTACGAGCAGTACTTC.

The gene calls are TRBV20-1 and TRBJ2-1, with 7 positions matching TRBD2. J was trimmed by 1 base and V by 6 bases; bases with no gene match: 12. Germline CDR1 is DFQATT and CDR2 is SNEGSKA (reference sequence). The CDR3 is 16 amino acids. As DNA, the CDR3 is TGCAGTGCGAGTAGGGGTTTCGGGAGGTCCTACAATGAGCAGTTCTTC. As protein: CSASRGFGRSYNEQFF.